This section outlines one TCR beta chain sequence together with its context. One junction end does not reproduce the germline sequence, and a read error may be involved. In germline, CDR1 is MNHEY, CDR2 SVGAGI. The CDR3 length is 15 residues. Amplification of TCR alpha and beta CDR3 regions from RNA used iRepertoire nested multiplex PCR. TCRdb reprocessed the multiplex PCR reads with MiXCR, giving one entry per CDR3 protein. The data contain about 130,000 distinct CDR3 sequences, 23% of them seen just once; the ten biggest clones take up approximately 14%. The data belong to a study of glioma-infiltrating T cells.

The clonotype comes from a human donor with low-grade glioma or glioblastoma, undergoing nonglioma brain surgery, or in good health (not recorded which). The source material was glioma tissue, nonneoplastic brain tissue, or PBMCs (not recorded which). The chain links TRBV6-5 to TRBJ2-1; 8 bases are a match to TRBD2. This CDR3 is CASSVSGARYNEQFF. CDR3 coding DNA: TGTGCCAGCAGTGTTAGCGGGGCCCGCTACAATGAACAGTTCTTC.